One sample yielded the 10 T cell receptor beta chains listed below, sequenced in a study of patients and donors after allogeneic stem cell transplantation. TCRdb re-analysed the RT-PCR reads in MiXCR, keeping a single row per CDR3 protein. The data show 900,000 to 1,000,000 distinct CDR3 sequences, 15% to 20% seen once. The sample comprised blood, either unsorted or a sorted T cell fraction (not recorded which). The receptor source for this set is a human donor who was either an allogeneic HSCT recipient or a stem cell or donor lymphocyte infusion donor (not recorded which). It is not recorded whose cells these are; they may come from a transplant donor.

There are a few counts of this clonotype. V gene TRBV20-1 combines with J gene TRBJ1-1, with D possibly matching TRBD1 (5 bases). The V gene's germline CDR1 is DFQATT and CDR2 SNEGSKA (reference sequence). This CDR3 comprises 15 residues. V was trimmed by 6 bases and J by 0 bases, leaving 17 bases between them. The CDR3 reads CSAARARGVNTEAFF. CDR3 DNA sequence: TGCAGTGCCGCCCGGGCGAGGGGCGTGAACACTGAAGCTTTCTTT.

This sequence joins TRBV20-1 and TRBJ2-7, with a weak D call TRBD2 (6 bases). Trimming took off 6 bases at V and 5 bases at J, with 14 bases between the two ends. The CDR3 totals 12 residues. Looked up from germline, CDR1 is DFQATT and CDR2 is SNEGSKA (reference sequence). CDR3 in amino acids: CSARGALDEQYF. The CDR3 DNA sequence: TGCAGTGCGCGGGGCGCTCTGGACGAGCAGTACTTC.

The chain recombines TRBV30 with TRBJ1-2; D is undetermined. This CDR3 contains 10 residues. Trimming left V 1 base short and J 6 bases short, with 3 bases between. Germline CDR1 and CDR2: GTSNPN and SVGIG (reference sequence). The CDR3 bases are TGTGCCTGGAGTGGGGATGGCTACACCTTC. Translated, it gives CAWSGDGYTF.

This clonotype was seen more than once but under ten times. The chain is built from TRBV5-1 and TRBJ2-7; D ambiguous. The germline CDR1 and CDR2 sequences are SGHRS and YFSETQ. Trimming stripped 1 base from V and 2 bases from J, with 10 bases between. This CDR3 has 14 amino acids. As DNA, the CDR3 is TGCGCCAGCAGCTTGAGTGAACAGCCCTACGAGCAGTACTTC. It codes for CASSLSEQPYEQYF.

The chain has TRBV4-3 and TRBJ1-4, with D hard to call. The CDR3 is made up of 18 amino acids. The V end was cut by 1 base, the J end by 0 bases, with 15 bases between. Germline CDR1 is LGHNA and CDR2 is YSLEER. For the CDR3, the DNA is TGCGCCAGCAGCCAAGGAGCGTTGAGGGTAGCAACTAATGAAAAACTGTTTTTT. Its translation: CASSQGALRVATNEKLFF.

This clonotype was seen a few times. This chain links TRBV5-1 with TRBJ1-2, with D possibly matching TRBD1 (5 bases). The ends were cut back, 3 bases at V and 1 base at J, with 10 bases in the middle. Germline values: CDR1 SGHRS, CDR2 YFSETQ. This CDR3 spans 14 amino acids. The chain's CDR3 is CASSWQGSNYGYTF. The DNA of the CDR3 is TGCGCCAGCAGCTGGCAGGGAAGTAACTATGGCTACACCTTC. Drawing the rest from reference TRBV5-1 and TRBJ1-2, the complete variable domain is KAGVTQTPRYLIKTRGQQVTLSCSPISGHRSVSWYQQTPGQGLQFLFEYFSETQRNKGNFPGRFSGRQFSNSRSEMNVSTLELGDSALYLCASSWQGSNYGYTFGSGTRLTVV.

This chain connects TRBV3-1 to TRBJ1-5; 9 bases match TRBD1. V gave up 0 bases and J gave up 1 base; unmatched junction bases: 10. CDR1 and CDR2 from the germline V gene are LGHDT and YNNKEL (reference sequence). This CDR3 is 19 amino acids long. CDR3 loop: CASSQEIGTGRGSNQPQHF. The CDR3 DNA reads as TGTGCCAGCAGCCAAGAAATCGGGACAGGGAGGGGGAGCAATCAGCCCCAGCATTTT.

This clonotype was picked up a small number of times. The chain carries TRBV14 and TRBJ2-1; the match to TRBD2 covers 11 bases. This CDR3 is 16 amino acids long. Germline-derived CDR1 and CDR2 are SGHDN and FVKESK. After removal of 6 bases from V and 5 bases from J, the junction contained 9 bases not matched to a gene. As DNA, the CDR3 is TGTGCCAGCAGTCGGTCTCGACTAGCGGGGCACAATGAGCAGTTCTTC. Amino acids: CASSRSRLAGHNEQFF.

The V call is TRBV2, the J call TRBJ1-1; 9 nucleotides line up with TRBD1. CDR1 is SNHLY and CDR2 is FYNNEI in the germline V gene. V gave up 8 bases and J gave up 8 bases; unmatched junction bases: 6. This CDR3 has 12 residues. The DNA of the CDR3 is TGTGCCAGCGTAACAGGGGGCGCGGAAGCTTTCTTT. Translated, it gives CASVTGGAEAFF.

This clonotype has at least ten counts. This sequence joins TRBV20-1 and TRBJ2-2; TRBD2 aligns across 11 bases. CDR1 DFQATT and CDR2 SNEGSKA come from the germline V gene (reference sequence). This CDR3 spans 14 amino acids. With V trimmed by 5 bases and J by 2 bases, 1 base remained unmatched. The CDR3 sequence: CSAGLAGNTGELFF. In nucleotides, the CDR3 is TGCAGTGCTGGACTAGCGGGCAACACCGGGGAGCTGTTTTTT.